The TCR beta chain under discussion was sequenced for a study of cytomegalovirus exposure and HLA in healthy donors. Points from the study as a whole: In a later analysis, several top co-occurrence clusters appeared linked to parvovirus B19, influenza, CMV and Epstein-Barr virus. As a later analysis revealed, the rate of TCR association differed by HLA locus, with DRB1 most and HLA-C fewest. CMV serostatus alone was available as immune exposure information.

PCR used 60 Vbeta primers and 13 Jbeta primers. Using immunoSEQ multiplex PCR, the repertoire was profiled, and TCRdb retains in-frame clones only, with some absent. The sample yields about 120,000 clones, 86% seen once. Regarding this clone: Antigen specificity is unknown.

This receptor was identified in a man in his forties or fifties in good health and CMV-seronegative. Sequenced input: PBMCs.

The CDR3, as DNA: TGTGCCAGCACTCCACTGAGCGGGGAAGATACGCAGTATTTT. It is translated as CASTPLSGEDTQYF. The chain combines TRBV14 with TRBJ2-3; 7 bases line up with TRBD2. Trimming cost V 7 bases and J 5 bases; bases outside gene matches: 9. The CDR3 has 14 amino acids. Germline values: CDR1 SGHDN, CDR2 FVKESK.